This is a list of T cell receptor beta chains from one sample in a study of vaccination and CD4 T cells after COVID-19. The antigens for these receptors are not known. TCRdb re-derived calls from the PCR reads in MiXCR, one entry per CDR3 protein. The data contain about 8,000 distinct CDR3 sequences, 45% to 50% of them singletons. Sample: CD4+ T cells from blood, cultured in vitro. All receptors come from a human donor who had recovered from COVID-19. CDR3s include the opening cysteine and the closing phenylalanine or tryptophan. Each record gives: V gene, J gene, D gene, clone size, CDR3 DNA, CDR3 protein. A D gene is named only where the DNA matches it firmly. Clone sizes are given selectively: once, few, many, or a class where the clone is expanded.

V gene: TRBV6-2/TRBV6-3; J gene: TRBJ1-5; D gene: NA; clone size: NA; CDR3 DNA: TGTGCCAGCAGCCAGGGGTTTCAGGCCCAGCATTTT; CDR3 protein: CASSQGFQAQHF
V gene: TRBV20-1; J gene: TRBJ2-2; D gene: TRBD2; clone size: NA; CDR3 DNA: TGCAGTGCTAGATCGGGACACCCCCGTTTTGAGCGGGAGGGCCGCGGCGGGGAGCTGTTTTTT; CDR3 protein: CSARSGHPRFEREGRGGELFF
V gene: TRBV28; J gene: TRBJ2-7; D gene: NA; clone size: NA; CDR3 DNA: TGTGCCAGCAGTCCCGAGTTACCCTACGAGCAGTACTTC; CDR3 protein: CASSPELPYEQYF
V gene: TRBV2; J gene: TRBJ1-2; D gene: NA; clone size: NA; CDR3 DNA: TGTGCCAGCAGTCTGAGGTCCGGGTATGGCTACACCTTC; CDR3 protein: CASSLRSGYGYTF
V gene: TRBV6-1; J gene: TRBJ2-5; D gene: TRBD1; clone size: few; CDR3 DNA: TGTGCCAGCAGTAGAGACAGGGTAGTAGAGACCCAGTACTTC; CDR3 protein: CASSRDRVVETQYF
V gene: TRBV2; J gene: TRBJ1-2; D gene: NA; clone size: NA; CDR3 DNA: TGTGCCAGCAGTGTAACAGGGACACTCGGCTATGGCTACACCTTC; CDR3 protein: CASSVTGTLGYGYTF
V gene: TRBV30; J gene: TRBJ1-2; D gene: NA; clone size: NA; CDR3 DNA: TGTGCCTGGAGCGGCCGTAATGGCTACACCTTC; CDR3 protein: CAWSGRNGYTF
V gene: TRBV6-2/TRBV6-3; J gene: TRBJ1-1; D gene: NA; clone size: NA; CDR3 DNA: TGTGCCGCACGGACGGGAGGAGGTGGACAGTTGCAGTTTGAAGCTTTCTTT; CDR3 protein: CAARTGGGGQLQFEAFF
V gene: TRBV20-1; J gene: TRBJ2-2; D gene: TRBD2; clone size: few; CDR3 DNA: TGCAGTGCTAGGGTTAGCGGGGACACCGGGGAGCTGTTTTTT; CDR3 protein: CSARVSGDTGELFF
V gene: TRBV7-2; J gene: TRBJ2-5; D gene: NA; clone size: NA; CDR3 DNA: TGTGCCAGCAGCTTAGGGCGGGCCCAAGAGACCCAGTACTTC; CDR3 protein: CASSLGRAQETQYF
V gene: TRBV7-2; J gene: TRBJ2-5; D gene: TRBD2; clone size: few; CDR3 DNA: TGTGCCAGCAGCACTCGTAAGCTAGCGGGAGAGACCCAGTACTTC; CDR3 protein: CASSTRKLAGETQYF
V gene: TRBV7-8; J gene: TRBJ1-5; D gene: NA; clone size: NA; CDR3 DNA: TGTGCCAGCAGCTTAGCGGAGAGAGCGATTCAGCCCCAGCATTTT; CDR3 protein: CASSLAERAIQPQHF
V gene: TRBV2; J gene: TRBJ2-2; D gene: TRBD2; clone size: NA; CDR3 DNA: TGTGCCAGCAGATCCGGGACTAGCAACACCGGGGAGCTGTTTTTT; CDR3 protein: CASRSGTSNTGELFF
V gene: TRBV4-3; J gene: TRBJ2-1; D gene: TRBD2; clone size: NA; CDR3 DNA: TGCGCCAGCAGCCAAGAATCTTTGGCGGGAGGCATCTACAATGAGCAGTTCTTC; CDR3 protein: CASSQESLAGGIYNEQFF
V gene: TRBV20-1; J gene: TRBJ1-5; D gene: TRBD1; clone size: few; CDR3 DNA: TGCAGTGCTAAAGAACAGGGGTTCCAGCCCCAGCATTTT; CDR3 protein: CSAKEQGFQPQHF
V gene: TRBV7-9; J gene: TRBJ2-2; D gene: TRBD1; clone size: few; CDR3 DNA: TGTGCCAGCAACCCACAGGGGTGGGCCGGGGAGCTGTTTTTT; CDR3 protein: CASNPQGWAGELFF
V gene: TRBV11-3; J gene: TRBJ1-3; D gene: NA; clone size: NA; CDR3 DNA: TGTGCCAGCAGCTTCTTGACCGGGGGAGGGAACACCATATATTTT; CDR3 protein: CASSFLTGGGNTIYF
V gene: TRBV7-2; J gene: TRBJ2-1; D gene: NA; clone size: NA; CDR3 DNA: TGTGCCAGCAGCTTACTTAGGGATGAGCAGTTCTTC; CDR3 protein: CASSLLRDEQFF
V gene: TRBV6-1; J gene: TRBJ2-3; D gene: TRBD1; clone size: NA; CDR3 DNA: TGTGCCAGCAGAACCGGGACAGGGCGTTGGGGGGGCACAGATACGCAGTATTTT; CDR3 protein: CASRTGTGRWGGTDTQYF
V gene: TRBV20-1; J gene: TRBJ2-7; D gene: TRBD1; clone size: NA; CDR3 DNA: TGCAGTGCTAGCCTACCGACAGGGGGCTACGAGCAGTACTTC; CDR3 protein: CSASLPTGGYEQYF
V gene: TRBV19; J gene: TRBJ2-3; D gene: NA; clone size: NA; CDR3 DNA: TGTGCCAGTAGCACCCTCCTAGGAAGGAATACGCAGTATTTT; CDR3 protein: CASSTLLGRNTQYF
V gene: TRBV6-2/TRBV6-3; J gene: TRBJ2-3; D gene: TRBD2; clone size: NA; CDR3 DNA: TGTGCCAGCAGCACTACTAGCGGGAGCCTTATCCACAGCACAGATACGCAGTATTTT; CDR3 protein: CASSTTSGSLIHSTDTQYF
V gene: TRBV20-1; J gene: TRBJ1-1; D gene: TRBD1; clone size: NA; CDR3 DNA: TGCAGTGCTAGAGATGCGCAGGGGGTGCACACTGAAGCTTTCTTT; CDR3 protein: CSARDAQGVHTEAFF
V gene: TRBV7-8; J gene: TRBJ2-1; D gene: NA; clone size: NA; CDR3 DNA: TGTGCCAGCAGCTTAGGGACAGAGCAGTTCTTC; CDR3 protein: CASSLGTEQFF
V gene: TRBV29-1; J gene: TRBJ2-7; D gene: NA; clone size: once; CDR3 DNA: TGCAGCGTTGAAGGGAGGGAAGGGGCGAGGAACGAGCAGTACTTC; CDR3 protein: CSVEGREGARNEQYF
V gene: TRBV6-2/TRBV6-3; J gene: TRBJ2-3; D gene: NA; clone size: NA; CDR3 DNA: TGTGCCAGCAGTCCTTTGGCGGATACGCAGTATTTT; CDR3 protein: CASSPLADTQYF
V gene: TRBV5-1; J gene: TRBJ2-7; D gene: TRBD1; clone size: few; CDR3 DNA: TGCGCCAGCAGCTTGACAGGGGGGTTGTACGAGCAGTACTTC; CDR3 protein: CASSLTGGLYEQYF
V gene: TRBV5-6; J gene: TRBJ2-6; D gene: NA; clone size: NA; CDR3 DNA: TGTGCCAGCAGATATTCCGGGTCGGGGCCTACTGGGGCCAACGTCCTGACTTTC; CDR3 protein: CASRYSGSGPTGANVLTF
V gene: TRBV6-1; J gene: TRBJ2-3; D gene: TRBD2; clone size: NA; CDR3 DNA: TGTGCCAGCAGTGCTAGCGGGGGCACAGATACGCAGTATTTT; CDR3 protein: CASSASGGTDTQYF
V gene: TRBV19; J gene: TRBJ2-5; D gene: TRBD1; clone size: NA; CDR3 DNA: TGTGCCAGTAGTACTGGGACAGAACCAAGAGAGACCCAGTACTTC; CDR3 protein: CASSTGTEPRETQYF
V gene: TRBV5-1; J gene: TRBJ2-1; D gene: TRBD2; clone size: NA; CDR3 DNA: TGCGCCAGCAGTTCCACCGGGACTAGCGGGAACAATGAGCAGTTCTTC; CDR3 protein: CASSSTGTSGNNEQFF
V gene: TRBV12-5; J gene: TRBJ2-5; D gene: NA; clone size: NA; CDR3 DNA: TGTGCTAGTGCCCCTCGAAAAAGGAGTTCGGAACTATCGGAGACCCAGTACTTC; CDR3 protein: CASAPRKRSSELSETQYF
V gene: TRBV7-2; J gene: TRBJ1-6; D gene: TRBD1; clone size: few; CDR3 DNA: TGTGCCAGCAGCTCACTACAGGGGGCGGATTCACCCCTCCACTTT; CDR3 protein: CASSSLQGADSPLHF
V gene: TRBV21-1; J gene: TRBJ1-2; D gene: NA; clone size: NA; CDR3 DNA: TGTGCCACTGGAAGAGAGGACTATGGCTACACCTTC; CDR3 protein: CATGREDYGYTF
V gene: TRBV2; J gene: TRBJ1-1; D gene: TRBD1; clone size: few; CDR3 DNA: TGTGCCAGCAGGCCCGGGACAGGGGGGAGCACTGAAGCTTTCTTT; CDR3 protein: CASRPGTGGSTEAFF
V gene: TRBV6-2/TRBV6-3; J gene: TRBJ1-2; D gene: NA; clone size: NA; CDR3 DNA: TGTGCCAGCAAGTCCTGGGAAGCTAACTATGGCTACACCTTC; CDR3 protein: CASKSWEANYGYTF
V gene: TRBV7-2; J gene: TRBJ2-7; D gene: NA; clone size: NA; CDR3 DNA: TGTGCCAGCAGCTTCACAGGGTACGAGCAGTACTTC; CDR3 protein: CASSFTGYEQYF
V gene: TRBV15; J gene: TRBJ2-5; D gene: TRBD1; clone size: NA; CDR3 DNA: TGTGCCACCAGCCCAGGACAGGGACAAGAGACCCAGTACTTC; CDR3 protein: CATSPGQGQETQYF
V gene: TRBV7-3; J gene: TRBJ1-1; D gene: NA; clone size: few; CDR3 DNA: TGTGCCAGCAGCCCCCAAGAGAACACTGAAGCTTTCTTT; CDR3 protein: CASSPQENTEAFF
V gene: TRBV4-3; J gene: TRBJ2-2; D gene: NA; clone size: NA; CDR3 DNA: TGCGCCAGCAGCCAAGAACAGGGTATCGGGGAGCTGTTTTTT; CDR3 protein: CASSQEQGIGELFF
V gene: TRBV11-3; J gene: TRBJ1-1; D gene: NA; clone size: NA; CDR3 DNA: TGTGCCAGCAGCGATACAGGGAAGTGGCGGAACACTGAAGCTTTCTTT; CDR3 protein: CASSDTGKWRNTEAFF
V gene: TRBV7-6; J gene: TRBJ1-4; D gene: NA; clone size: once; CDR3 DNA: TGTGCCAGCAGCTTAAATACAGGAGATAATGAAAAACTGTTTTTT; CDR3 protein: CASSLNTGDNEKLFF
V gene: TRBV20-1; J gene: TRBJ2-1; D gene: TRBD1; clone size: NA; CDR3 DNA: TGCAGTGCAAATTGGCAGGGGGCTCCCACCAATGAGCAGTTCTTC; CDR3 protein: CSANWQGAPTNEQFF
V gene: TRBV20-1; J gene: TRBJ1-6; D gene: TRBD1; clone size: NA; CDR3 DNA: TGCAGTGCTAGAGAGACAGGGGTTCTCTATAATTCACCCCTCCACTTT; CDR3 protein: CSARETGVLYNSPLHF
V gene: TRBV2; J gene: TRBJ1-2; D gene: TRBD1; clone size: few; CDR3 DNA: TGTGCCAGCAGTGAATTTGGCAGGGGGCCGGGCTACACCTTC; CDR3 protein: CASSEFGRGPGYTF
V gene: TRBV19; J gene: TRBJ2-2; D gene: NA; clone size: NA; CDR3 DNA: TGTGCCAGTAGTATCCAGGGCGCAAACACCGGGGAGCTGTTTTTT; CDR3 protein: CASSIQGANTGELFF
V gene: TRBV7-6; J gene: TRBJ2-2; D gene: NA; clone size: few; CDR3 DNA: TGTGCCAGCAGCTCGAGTACCGGGGAGCTGTTTTTT; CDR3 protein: CASSSSTGELFF
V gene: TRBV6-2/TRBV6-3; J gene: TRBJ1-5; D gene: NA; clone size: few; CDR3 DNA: TGTGCCAGCAGTTACGTCTCCAGCAATCAGCCCCAGCATTTT; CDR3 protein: CASSYVSSNQPQHF